This T cell receptor (beta chain) appears in the sequencing data of a study of T cell responses to AZD1222 COVID-19 vaccine. About the study: Pooled samples include second doses given at about 4 or 12 weeks.

Points on this clone: Its target is unknown.

Clones were sequenced by immunoSEQ multiplex PCR, and TCRdb holds only the in-frame ones, with some missing. The table shows roughly 120,000 clones, with about 85% occurring only once. The CDR3 totals 15 residues. In germline, CDR1 is ENHRY, CDR2 SYGVKD. Trimming removed 0 bases from V and 3 bases from J, with 6 bases in between. General observations from the study: Only five or six individuals given AZD1222 were seropositive at baseline.

This TCR came from an adult in good health. Sequencing was performed on peripheral blood, taken on day 0 of AZD1222 vaccination. The chain carries TRBV10-3 and TRBJ2-6; D unresolved. CDR3 residues: CAISESGNGANVLTF. CDR3 nucleotides: TGTGCCATCAGTGAGTCAGGGAATGGGGCCAACGTCCTGACTTTC.